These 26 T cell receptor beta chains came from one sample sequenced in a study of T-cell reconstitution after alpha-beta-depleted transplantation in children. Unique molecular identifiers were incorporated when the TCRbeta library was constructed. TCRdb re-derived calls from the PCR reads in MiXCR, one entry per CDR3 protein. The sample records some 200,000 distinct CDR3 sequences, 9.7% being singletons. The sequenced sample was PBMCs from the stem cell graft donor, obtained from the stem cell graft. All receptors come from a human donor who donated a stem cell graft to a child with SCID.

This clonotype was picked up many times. The CDR3 DNA follows: TGCAGTGCTAGAGACAGGCTTGGGAATTCACCCCTCCACTTT. It is translated as CSARDRLGNSPLHF. The chain couples TRBV20-1 to TRBJ1-6; no clear D gene. The CDR3 totals 14 residues. The germline gives CDR1 DFQATT, CDR2 SNEGSKA (reference sequence). The V end was cut by 0 bases, the J end by 7 bases, with 10 bases between.

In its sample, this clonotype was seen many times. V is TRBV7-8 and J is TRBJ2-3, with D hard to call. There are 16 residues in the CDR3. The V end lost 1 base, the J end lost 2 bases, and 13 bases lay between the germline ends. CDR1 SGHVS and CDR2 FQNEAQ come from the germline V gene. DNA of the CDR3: TGTGCCAGCAGCTTAGTGCCCAGGTGGGACACAGATACGCAGTATTTT. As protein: CASSLVPRWDTDTQYF. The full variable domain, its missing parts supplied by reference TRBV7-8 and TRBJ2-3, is GAGVSQSPRYKVAKRGQDVALRCDPISGHVSLFWYQQALGQGPEFLTYFQNEAQLDKSGLPSDRFFAERPEGSVSTLKIQRTQQEDSAVYLCASSLVPRWDTDTQYFGPGTRLTVL.

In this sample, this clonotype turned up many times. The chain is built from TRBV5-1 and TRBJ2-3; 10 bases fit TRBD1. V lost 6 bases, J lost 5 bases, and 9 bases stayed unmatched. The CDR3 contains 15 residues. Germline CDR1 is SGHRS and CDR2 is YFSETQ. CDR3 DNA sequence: TGCGCCAGCACCCGGGACAGGGGTACGGAAGATACGCAGTATTTT. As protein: CASTRDRGTEDTQYF.

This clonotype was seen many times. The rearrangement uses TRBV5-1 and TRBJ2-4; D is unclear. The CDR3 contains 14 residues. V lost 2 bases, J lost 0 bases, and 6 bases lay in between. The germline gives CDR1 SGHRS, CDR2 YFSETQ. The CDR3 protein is CASSLRLAKNIQYF. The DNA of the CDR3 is TGCGCCAGCAGCTTACGGCTAGCCAAAAACATTCAGTACTTC.

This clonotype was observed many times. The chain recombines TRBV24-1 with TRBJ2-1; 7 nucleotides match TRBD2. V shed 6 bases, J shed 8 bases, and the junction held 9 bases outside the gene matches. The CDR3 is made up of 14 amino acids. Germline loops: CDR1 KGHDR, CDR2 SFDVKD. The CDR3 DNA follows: TGTGCCACCAGTCCGGGGGGTAGAGAGGATGAGCAGTTCTTC. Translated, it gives CATSPGGREDEQFF.

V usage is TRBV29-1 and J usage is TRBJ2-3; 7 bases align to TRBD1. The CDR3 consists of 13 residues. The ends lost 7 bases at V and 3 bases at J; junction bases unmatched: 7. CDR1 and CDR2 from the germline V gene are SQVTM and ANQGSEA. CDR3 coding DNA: TGCAGCGGCAAAACAGGGGTAACAGATACGCAGTATTTT. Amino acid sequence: CSGKTGVTDTQYF.

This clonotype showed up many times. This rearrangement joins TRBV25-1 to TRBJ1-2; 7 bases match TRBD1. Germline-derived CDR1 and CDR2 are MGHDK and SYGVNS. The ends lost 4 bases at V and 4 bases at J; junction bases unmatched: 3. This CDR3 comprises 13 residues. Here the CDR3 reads CASSGGQFYGYTF. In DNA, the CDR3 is TGTGCCAGCAGTGGGGGACAGTTCTATGGCTACACCTTC.

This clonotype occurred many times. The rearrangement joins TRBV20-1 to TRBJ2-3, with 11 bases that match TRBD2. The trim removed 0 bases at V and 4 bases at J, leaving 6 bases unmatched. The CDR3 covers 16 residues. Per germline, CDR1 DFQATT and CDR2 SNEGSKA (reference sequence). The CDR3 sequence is CSARDDVAGGPDTQYF. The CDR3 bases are TGCAGTGCTAGAGATGATGTAGCGGGGGGGCCAGATACGCAGTATTTT.

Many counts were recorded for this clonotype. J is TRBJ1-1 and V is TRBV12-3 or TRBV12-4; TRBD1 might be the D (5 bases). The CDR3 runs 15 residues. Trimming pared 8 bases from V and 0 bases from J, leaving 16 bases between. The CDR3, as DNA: TGTGCCAGCGTCCGGGACGGACTCATGAACACTGAAGCTTTCTTT. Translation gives CASVRDGLMNTEAFF.

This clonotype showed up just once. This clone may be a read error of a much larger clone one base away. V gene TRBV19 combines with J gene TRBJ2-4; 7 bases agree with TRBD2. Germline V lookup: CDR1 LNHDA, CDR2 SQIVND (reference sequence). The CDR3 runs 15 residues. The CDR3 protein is CGSSIMTSSGNIQYF. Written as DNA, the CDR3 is TGTGGCAGTAGTATAATGACTAGCTCGGGAAACATTCAGTACTTC.

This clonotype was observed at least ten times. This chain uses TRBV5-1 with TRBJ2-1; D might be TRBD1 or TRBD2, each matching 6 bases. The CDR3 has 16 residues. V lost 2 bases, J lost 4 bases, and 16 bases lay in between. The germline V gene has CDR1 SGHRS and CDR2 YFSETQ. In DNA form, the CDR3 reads TGCGCCAGCAGCTTACTCAGCTGGGGGGCTTACAATGAGCAGTTCTTC. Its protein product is CASSLLSWGAYNEQFF.

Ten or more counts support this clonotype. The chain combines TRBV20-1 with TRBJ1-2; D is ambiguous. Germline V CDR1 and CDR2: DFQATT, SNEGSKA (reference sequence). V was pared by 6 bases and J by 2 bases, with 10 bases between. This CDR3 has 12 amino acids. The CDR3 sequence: CSATIGNYGYTF. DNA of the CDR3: TGCAGTGCCACCATTGGGAACTATGGCTACACCTTC.

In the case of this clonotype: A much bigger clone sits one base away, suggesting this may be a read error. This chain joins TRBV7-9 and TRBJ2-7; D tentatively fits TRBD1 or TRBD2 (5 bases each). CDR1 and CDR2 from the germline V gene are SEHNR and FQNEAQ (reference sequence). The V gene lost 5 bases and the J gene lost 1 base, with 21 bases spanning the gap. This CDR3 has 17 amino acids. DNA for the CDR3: TGTGCCAGCAGCCTTAGGGCCCGGGACCAGACTTCCTACGAGCAGTACTTC. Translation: CASSLRARDQTSYEQYF.

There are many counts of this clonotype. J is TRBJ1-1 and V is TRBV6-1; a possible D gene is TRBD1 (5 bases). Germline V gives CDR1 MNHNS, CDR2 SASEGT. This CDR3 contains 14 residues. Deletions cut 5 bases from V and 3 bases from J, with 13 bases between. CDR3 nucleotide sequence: TGTGCCAGCAGTCGGGGCTTTTGGGACACTGAAGCTTTCTTT. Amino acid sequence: CASSRGFWDTEAFF.

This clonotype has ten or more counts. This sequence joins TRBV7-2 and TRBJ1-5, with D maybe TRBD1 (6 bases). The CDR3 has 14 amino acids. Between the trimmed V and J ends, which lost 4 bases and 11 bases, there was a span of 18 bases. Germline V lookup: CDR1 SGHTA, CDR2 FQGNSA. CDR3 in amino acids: CASSSGHPTGSQHF. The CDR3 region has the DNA TGTGCCAGCAGCTCGGGACATCCAACCGGGTCCCAGCATTTT.

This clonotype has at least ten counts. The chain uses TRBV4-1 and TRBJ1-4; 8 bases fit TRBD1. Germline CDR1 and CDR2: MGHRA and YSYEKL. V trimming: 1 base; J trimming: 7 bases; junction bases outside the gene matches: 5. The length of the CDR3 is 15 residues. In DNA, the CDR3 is TGCGCCAGCAGCCAAGCGGACAGGGCAGCTGAAAAACTGTTTTTT. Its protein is CASSQADRAAEKLFF.

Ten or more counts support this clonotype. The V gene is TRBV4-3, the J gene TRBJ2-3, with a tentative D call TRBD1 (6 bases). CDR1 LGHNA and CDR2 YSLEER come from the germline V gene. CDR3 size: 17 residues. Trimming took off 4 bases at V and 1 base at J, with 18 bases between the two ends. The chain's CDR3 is CASSRDHTGPRTDTQYF. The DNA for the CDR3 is TGCGCCAGCAGCCGCGACCACACAGGGCCCCGCACAGATACGCAGTATTTT.

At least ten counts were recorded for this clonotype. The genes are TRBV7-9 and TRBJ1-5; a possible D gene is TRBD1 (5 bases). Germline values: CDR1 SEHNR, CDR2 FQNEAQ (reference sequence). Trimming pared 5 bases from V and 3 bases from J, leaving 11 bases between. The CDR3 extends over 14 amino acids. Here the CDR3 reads CASSPDRINQPQHF. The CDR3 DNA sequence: TGTGCCAGCAGCCCCGACAGAATCAATCAGCCCCAGCATTTT.

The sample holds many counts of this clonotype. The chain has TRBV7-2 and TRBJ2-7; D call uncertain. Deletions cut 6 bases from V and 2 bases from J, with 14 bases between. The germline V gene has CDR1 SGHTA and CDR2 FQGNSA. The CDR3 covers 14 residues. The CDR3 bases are TGTGCCAGCAGTAGGGCTGGGTCCACCTACGAGCAGTACTTC. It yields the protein CASSRAGSTYEQYF.

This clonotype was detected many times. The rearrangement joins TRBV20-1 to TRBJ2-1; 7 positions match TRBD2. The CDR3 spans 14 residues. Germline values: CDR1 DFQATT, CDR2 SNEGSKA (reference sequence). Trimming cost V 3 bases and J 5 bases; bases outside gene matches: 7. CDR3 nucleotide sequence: TGCAGTGCTAGTTGGGGGGGGAGGAACAATGAGCAGTTCTTC. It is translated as CSASWGGRNNEQFF.

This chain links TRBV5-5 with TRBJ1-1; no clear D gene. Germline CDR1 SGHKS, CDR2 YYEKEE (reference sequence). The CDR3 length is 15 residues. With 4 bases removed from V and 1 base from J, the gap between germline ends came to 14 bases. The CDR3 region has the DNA TGTGCCAGCAGCCTTGTCCTGTCCAGGAACACTGAAGCTTTCTTT. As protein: CASSLVLSRNTEAFF.

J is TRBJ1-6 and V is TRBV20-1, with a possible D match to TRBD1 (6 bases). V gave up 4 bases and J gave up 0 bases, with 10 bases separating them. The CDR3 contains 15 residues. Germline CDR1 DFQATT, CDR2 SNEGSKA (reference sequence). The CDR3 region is CSATAGASYNSPLHF. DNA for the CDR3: TGCAGTGCTACCGCGGGGGCCTCCTATAATTCACCCCTCCACTTT.

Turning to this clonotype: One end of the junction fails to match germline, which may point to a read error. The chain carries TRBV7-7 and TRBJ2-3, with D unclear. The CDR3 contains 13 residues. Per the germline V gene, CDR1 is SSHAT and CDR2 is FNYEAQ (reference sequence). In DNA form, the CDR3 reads TGTGCCAGCAGCTTCAGACTCTCAGATACGCAGTCTTTT. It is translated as CASSFRLSDTQSF. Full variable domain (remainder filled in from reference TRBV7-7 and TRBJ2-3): GAGVSQSPRYKVTKRGQDVTLRCDPISSHATLYWYQQALGQGPEFLTYFNYEAQPDKSGLPSDRFSAERPEGSISTLTIQRTEQRDSAMYRCASSFRLSDTQSFGPGTRLTVL.

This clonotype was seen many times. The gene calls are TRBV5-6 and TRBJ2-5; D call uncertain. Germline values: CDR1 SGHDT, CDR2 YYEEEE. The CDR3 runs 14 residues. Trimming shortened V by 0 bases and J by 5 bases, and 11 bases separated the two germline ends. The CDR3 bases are TGTGCCAGCAGCTTGGGGGCCCCAGCGGAGACCCAGTACTTC. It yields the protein CASSLGAPAETQYF.

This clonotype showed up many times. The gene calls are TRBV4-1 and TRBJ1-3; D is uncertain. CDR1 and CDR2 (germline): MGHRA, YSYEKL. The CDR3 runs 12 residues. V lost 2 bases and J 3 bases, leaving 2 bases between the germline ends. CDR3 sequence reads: CASSQIGNTIYF. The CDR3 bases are TGCGCCAGCAGCCAAATTGGAAACACCATATATTTT.

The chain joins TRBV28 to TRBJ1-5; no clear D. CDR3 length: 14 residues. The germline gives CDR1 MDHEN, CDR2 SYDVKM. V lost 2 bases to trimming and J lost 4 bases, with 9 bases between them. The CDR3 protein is CASSLHQLNQPQHF. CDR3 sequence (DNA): TGTGCCAGCAGTTTACATCAGTTAAATCAGCCCCAGCATTTT.